This TCR beta chain came from a study of blood T cell repertoires in COVID-19 (dated by TCRdb to about 2020). Background for the entire study: The collaborator samples originated in the United States, Italy and Spain and spanned the acute and convalescent phases of COVID-19. The material from the prospective study consisted of cDNA or gDNA derived from T cells, B-cell-depleted T cells, or PBMCs. Subjects who had been exposed to COVID-19, were actively infected with it, or had recovered from it provided the deeply sampled blood TCRbeta repertoires that made up the dataset. The repertoires were made available in a free public database intended to serve as a resource for research on the immune response to SARS-CoV-2. Samples came from the ongoing ImmuneRACE study (first 160 participants) plus 1,254 subjects from 6 global collaborators. Nearly every sample came with metadata listing a de-identified subject ID, COVID-19 status, age in years and sex. Where available, HLA class I and class II types were taken from metadata supplied by the sample provider and were not determined by assay-based typing.

Broader findings and caveats from the paper: The quantity of clinical and demographic metadata differed by source and by participant and was supplied without curation.

Whole blood was collected in K2EDTA tubes by collaborating institutions according to the institutions' own protocols. Collaborator samples were shipped for TCRbeta analysis as frozen whole blood, isolated PBMCs, or DNA extracted from either sample type. The CDR3 has 15 amino acids, counting the end cysteine and phenylalanine. The entry retains the CDR3 DNA only, 45 bases that are in frame from base 1. V is cut by 10 bases and J by 6 bases, and the space between the germline ends is 21 bases. According to the germline V gene (reference sequence), CDR1 reads MNHEY and CDR2 reads SMNVEV. For this clone: No antigen is known for it. Base qualities are missing; no much larger clone stands one base away.

TCRbeta CDR3 regions were amplified from genomic DNA by means of the immunoSEQ Assay, a bias-controlled multiplex PCR. Per the authors' processing: The number of nucleated cells in each sample was estimated from the amplification of reference gene primers within the assay. To quantify the absolute abundance of each unique TCRbeta CDR3 rearrangement, sequence reads were collapsed and filtered. For each sample, productive Simpson clonality was calculated by taking the square root of Simpson's diversity index across productive rearrangements. TCRdb retrieved this table from immuneACCESS and kept in-frame rearrangements only. Not all clones are present; in checked studies, unresolved V genes account for under half, and no reason is known for the remainder. Clone size and V and J calls were adopted from that table, with D and trimming inferred from the DNA. The table for this sample lists over 65,000 clones; just over 85% of them were counted only once. The ten largest make up more than 8% of the sample.

In this chain, TRBV27 is recombined with TRBJ2-2; a weak D assignment points to TRBD1 (5 bases agree). The receptor's source is a man under 40 with acute or convalescent COVID-19. Sequenced sample: peripheral blood. The CDR3 protein: CATALREGWPGELFF. The DNA reads TGTGCCACCGCCCTCAGGGAAGGGTGGCCCGGGGAGCTGTTTTTT.